The present T cell receptor beta chain was sequenced within a study of siplizumab effects on memory and regulatory T cells. Germline CDR1 SGHDT, CDR2 YYEEEE. Unmatched junction bases numbered 5, after V lost 2 bases and J lost 5 bases. There are 14 residues in the CDR3. Measured with immunoSEQ multiplex PCR; TCRdb has only the in-frame clones, and not every one. The sample consists of about 66,000 clones, around 96% of them appearing once. The sample consisted of naive CD8+ T cells sorted from blood. This receptor was obtained from a human donor in good health. V gene TRBV5-6 combines with J gene TRBJ1-1, with 8 bases fitting TRBD1. CDR3 nucleotide sequence: TGTGCCAGCAGCTTCGGACAGGGTGGGACTGAAGCTTTCTTT. Amino acid sequence: CASSFGQGGTEAFF.